Sequencing of this T cell receptor beta chain was carried out in a study of T cell responses to AZD1222 COVID-19 vaccine (dated by TCRdb to 2020 to 2023). Looking at the study overall: AZD1222 recipients whose second dose came at about 4 weeks and those whose second dose came at about 12 weeks were combined into one group, since spike-specific TCR depth and breadth did not differ between the two schedules. TCR sequencing was performed for about 240 trial participants, of whom about 200 were given two doses of AZD1222 and approximately 26 were given two doses of MenACWY control vaccine. Trial participants were enrolled into age subgroups of 18-55, 56-69 and 70-plus years, which contained roughly 150, 30 and 60 TCR-sequenced participants, respectively. Beyond this particular receptor, the publication reports: In the small 56-69-year group, the increase in depth fell short of significance, most likely because of low power. Conclusions about previously exposed vaccinees were limited because only six or seven AZD1222 recipients were SARS-CoV-2 seropositive at baseline. Because no samples from the day 14 peak response were available, repertoires could be characterized only after the peak T cell response. Spike-specific TCR breadth and depth rose significantly after two AZD1222 doses compared with day 0 and with MenACWY recipients. The vaccine-associated CD4 TCRs covered the entire spike protein, and the dominant responses fell in regions 160-218 and 743-854. Most participants were white British and females outnumbered males, and the authors suggested that clonal diversity may have been underestimated. Reportedly, almost half of the unique spike-specific TCRs recognized epitopes lying outside the regions that are mutated in the B.1.351 and B.1.1.7 variants.

The sample's time point, from its label and the paper: baseline before first vaccination. Vaccinee samples came from UK trials COV001 and COV002, including a single-blind randomized controlled phase 2/3 trial of AZD1222 (ChAdOx1 nCoV-19) in healthy adults. For TCRbeta chain sequencing, PBMC samples were collected from trial participants at day 0 and at day 28 after the second dose. Turning to this clone: Its antigen remains undetermined. No much larger clonotype is one base removed from it; base qualities were not supplied.

Per the germline V gene, SGHTS is the CDR1 and YDEGEE is the CDR2. Its CDR3 holds 12 amino acids, cysteine through phenylalanine. The read is trimmed to its CDR3 DNA, 36 bases read in frame from base 1. The germline V end is reduced by 2 bases and the J end by 7 bases; junction bases left unmatched: 2. The CDR3 regions of human TCRbeta chains were analyzed by immunosequencing. The original pipeline was this. TCRs in the repertoires were compared against a reference library of SARS-CoV-2-specific TCRs that had been generated with the MIRA antigen-specificity platform. Breadth meant the fraction of unique TCRs that were SARS-CoV-2-associated, whereas depth meant the fraction of total T cells that were SARS-CoV-2-associated. Each spike-specific TCR was assigned to its reactive spike region and to a CD4 or CD8 class using the MIRA data. Log10-transformed breadth and depth values were compared by one-way ANOVA with Sidak's multiple comparisons tests. The table was pulled from immuneACCESS by TCRdb, which kept in-frame rearrangements only. Such tables lose some clones; where checked, under half of the loss comes from unresolved V genes, and the rest has no known cause. V and J calls plus clone size are reproduced from that table; the DNA served to infer D and trimming. Within this sample are 150,000 or so clones, with approximately 94% of them counted one time only. About 2.1% of the sample rests with the top ten.

The chain was built from TRBV5-8 and TRBJ1-2, with 7 central nucleotides matching TRBD1. The sequences come from peripheral blood, collected on day 0 of AZD1222 vaccination. This clonotype was sampled from an adult in good health. The nucleotide sequence reads as follows: TGTGCCAGCAGCTTAAACAGGGGTGGCTACACCTTC. It translates as CASSLNRGGYTF. The full variable domain, with segments outside the CDR3 supplied by the reference TRBV5-8 and TRBJ1-2 proteins, appears as EAGVTQSPTHLIKTRGQQATLRCSPISGHTSVYWYQQALGLGLQFLLWYDEGEERNRGNFPPRFSGRQFPNYSSELNVNALELEDSALYLCASSLNRGGYTFGSGTRLTVV.